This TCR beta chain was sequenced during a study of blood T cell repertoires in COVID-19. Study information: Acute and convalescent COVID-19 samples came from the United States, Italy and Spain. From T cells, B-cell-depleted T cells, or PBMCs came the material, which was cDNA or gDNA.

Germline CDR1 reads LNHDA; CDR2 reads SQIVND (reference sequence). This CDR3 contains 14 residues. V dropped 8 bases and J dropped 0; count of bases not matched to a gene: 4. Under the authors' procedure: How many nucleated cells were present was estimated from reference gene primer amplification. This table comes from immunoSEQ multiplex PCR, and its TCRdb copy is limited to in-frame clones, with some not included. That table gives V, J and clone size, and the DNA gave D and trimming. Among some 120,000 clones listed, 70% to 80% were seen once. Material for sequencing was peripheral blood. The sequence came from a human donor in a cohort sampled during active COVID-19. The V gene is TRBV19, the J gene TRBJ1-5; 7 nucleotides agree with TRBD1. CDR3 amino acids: CASGTVNSNQPQHF. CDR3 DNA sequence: TGTGCCAGTGGGACAGTTAATAGCAATCAGCCCCAGCATTTT.